The 26 T cell receptor beta chains given below trace back to one sample, sequenced in a study of blood T cells in healthy people across ages (dated by TCRdb to about 2015). Library prep was done by 5' RACE. These reads were obtained on an Illumina HiSeq 2500. A second roughly 6 to 12 cycle PCR used a sample-barcoded 5' primer and a J-beta primer mix. TCRdb took the public reads, trimmed them with fastp at Q25, ran MiXCR for clone calling and kept in-frame beta chains. When rows share a CDR3 protein, they turn into one entry using the most common DNA and genes. The sample table contains roughly 500,000 distinct CDR3 sequences; only one count was recorded for 25% to 30% of them. The ten largest account for around 18% of the sample. Sample: blood. These receptors were taken from an older woman in good health.

This chain connects TRBV6-1 to TRBJ1-1; D is perhaps TRBD1 (5 bases). The CDR3 consists of 14 residues. Trimming removed 4 bases from V and 2 bases from J, with 11 bases in between. In germline, CDR1 is MNHNS, CDR2 SASEGT. CDR3 sequence: CASSAGTTNTEAFF. CDR3 DNA sequence: TGTGCCAGCAGTGCCGGGACCACTAACACTGAAGCTTTCTTT.

This clonotype has only a few counts. The rearrangement links TRBV3-1 to TRBJ2-5; 8 bases match TRBD2. There are 15 residues in the CDR3. The junction had 3 bases not matched to a gene; V was cut back by 2 bases and J by 1 base. CDR1 and CDR2 (germline): LGHDT, YNNKEL (reference sequence). As DNA, the CDR3 is TGTGCCAGCAGCCAAATCAGCGGGGGCCAAGAGACCCAGTACTTC. It specifies CASSQISGGQETQYF.

This clonotype was detected only a few times. The rearrangement links TRBV12-3 or TRBV12-4 to TRBJ2-2; D perhaps matches TRBD2 (5 bases). The CDR3 is 14 amino acids. V was shortened by 6 bases and J by 1 base, with 9 bases between the two germline ends. In nucleotides, the CDR3 is TGTGCCAGCAGGAGGGCCCTGAACACCGGGGAGCTGTTTTTT. This translates into CASRRALNTGELFF.

This clonotype turned up a few times. The chain recombines TRBV7-2 with TRBJ1-6; 12 bases fit TRBD1. Losses at the gene ends were 5 bases for V and 3 bases for J; bases not matched to a gene: 2. This CDR3 spans 16 amino acids. CDR1 SGHTA and CDR2 FQGNSA come from the germline V gene. The CDR3 spells CASSGTGGYYNSPLHF. In DNA form, the CDR3 reads TGTGCCAGCAGCGGGACAGGGGGCTACTATAATTCACCCCTCCACTTT.

The chain recombines TRBV28 with TRBJ2-5; 11 bases match TRBD1. In germline, CDR1 is MDHEN, CDR2 SYDVKM. V lost 7 bases to trimming and J lost 4 bases; unmatched junction nucleotides: 11. The CDR3 consists of 16 residues. The CDR3, as DNA: TGTGCCAGCAATTTTGGGGACAGGGGGATCGGAGAGACCCAGTACTTC. It is translated as CASNFGDRGIGETQYF.

The chain couples TRBV6-1 to TRBJ1-2; the match to TRBD1 covers 9 bases. The CDR3 is 13 amino acids. Trimming cost V 5 bases and J 7 bases; bases outside gene matches: 5. Germline V gives CDR1 MNHNS, CDR2 SASEGT. CDR3 protein: CASSLTGGLGYTF. The CDR3 DNA is TGTGCCAGCAGTCTAACAGGGGGCCTTGGCTACACCTTC.

This sequence joins TRBV5-1 and TRBJ1-5; 7 bases are a match to TRBD1. Trimming cost V 0 bases and J 5 bases; bases outside gene matches: 8. This CDR3 has 16 amino acids. CDR1 is SGHRS and CDR2 is YFSETQ in the germline V gene. The chain's CDR3 is CASSLAPGQDYQPQHF. CDR3 DNA sequence: TGCGCCAGCAGCTTGGCCCCCGGACAGGACTATCAGCCCCAGCATTTT.

This clonotype was seen only once. Possible read error: a much larger clone is one base away. The gene calls are TRBV5-5 and TRBJ2-3; D is perhaps TRBD2 (6 bases). The CDR3 covers 15 residues. V was trimmed by 4 bases and J by 3 bases, leaving 15 bases between them. Germline V gene data show CDR1 as SGHKS and CDR2 as YYEKEE (reference sequence). Here the CDR3 DNA reads TGTGCCAGCAGCAGGGTGGAGGGTGTAACAGATACGCAGTATTTT. It codes for CASSRVEGVTDTQYF.

This CDR3 reads CASSNRGTGSYEQYF. CDR3 nucleotides: TGTGCCAGCAGTAACAGGGGGACGGGGTCCTACGAGCAGTACTTC. The gene calls are TRBV6-2 or TRBV6-3 and TRBJ2-7; TRBD1 aligns across 8 bases. This CDR3 contains 15 residues. Trimming removed 5 bases from V and 1 base from J; junction bases left unmatched: 7. Germline lookup yields CDR1 MNHEY and CDR2 SVGEGT.

V and J are TRBV6-5 and TRBJ1-3, with TRBD1 as a possible D gene (6 bases). Trimming shortened V by 0 bases and J by 3 bases, and 12 bases separated the two germline ends. Germline V gene data show CDR1 as MNHEY and CDR2 as SVGAGI. The CDR3 sequence is 16 residues long. The CDR3 DNA follows: TGTGCCAGCAGTTACTCCGGGGGCAGTGATGGAAACACCATATATTTT. Translated, it gives CASSYSGGSDGNTIYF.

This clonotype was observed a few times. The chain uses TRBV9 and TRBJ2-2; 7 bases are a match to TRBD2. The CDR3 is 15 amino acids. The germline V gene has CDR1 SGDLS and CDR2 YYNGEE. With 5 bases clipped from V and 2 bases from J, the junction kept 6 bases outside the gene matches. The CDR3 sequence is CASRGSSGNTGELFF. The CDR3 nucleotides read TGTGCCAGCAGGGGGTCTAGCGGCAACACCGGGGAGCTGTTTTTT.

This clonotype was detected a few times. CDR3 in DNA: TGCAGTGCTAGAAGGGAGAGCGGGGGGAGATACATTCAGTACTTC. This encodes CSARRESGGRYIQYF. The V gene is TRBV20-1, the J gene TRBJ2-4; 9 bases align to TRBD2. V lost 2 bases and J lost 8; bases outside the gene matches: 10. This CDR3 region has 15 residues. Germline lookup yields CDR1 DFQATT and CDR2 SNEGSKA (reference sequence).

The table lists this clonotype with a few counts. This sequence joins TRBV7-9 and TRBJ1-4, with unresolved D. V lost 5 bases to trimming and J lost 5 bases, with 12 bases between them. This CDR3 is built from 14 residues. From germline, CDR1 is SEHNR and CDR2 FQNEAQ (reference sequence). The CDR3 nucleotides are TGTGCCAGCAGCCACACGGACGGAAATGAAAAACTGTTTTTT. This codes for CASSHTDGNEKLFF. The variable domain in full, completed from reference TRBV7-9 and TRBJ1-4, reads DTGVSQNPRHKITKRGQNVTFRCDPISEHNRLYWYRQTLGQGPEFLTYFQNEAQLEKSRLLSDRFSAERPKGSFSTLEIQRTEQGDSAMYLCASSHTDGNEKLFFGSGTQLSVL.

This clonotype appeared a few times. The V gene is TRBV7-9, the J gene TRBJ2-1, with 12 nucleotides matching TRBD2. V trimming: 5 bases; J trimming: 6 bases; junction bases outside the gene matches: 8. The CDR3 covers 16 residues. CDR1 and CDR2 from the germline V gene are SEHNR and FQNEAQ (reference sequence). CDR3 residues: CASSPGTSGSINEQFF. The CDR3 DNA reads TGTGCCAGCAGCCCAGGGACTAGCGGGTCGATCAATGAGCAGTTCTTC.

This clonotype was observed a few times. V and J are TRBV20-1 and TRBJ2-5; D unclear. Near its end, the DNA agrees better with TRBJ2-1, so the J call may be wrong. The germline V gene has CDR1 DFQATT and CDR2 SNEGSKA (reference sequence). The CDR3 is 11 residues long. CDR3 sequence reads: CSAQNEVEQFF. The CDR3 nucleotides are TGCAGTGCACAAAACGAGGTTGAGCAGTTCTTC.

A few counts support this clonotype. This chain connects TRBV7-9 to TRBJ2-5; tentatively, D is TRBD1 or TRBD2 (5 bases each). Trimming took off 4 bases at V and 5 bases at J, with 14 bases between the two ends. Germline V gives CDR1 SEHNR, CDR2 FQNEAQ (reference sequence). CDR3 size: 14 residues. The CDR3 coding sequence is TGTGCCAGCAGCTCTAGTGGGGGAGTGGAGACCCAGTACTTC. Translation gives CASSSSGGVETQYF. Together with reference TRBV7-9 and TRBJ2-5, the CDR3 gives the full variable domain: DTGVSQNPRHKITKRGQNVTFRCDPISEHNRLYWYRQTLGQGPEFLTYFQNEAQLEKSRLLSDRFSAERPKGSFSTLEIQRTEQGDSAMYLCASSSSGGVETQYFGPGTRLLVL.

The V gene is TRBV12-3 or TRBV12-4, the J gene TRBJ1-1; TRBD1 matches 10 bases. This CDR3 is built from 14 residues. With V trimmed by 4 bases and J by 4 bases, 3 bases remained unmatched. CDR3 residues: CASSSWDRGTEAFF. CDR3 DNA sequence: TGTGCCAGCAGTTCCTGGGACAGGGGCACTGAAGCTTTCTTT.

This sequence joins TRBV7-2 and TRBJ2-2, with 7 nucleotides matching TRBD1. V shed 0 bases, J shed 5 bases, and the junction held 9 bases outside the gene matches. The length of the CDR3 is 17 residues. Germline V gives CDR1 SGHTA, CDR2 FQGNSA. Here the CDR3 reads CASSLAPRQGKTGELFF. CDR3 bases: TGTGCCAGCAGCTTAGCCCCCAGACAGGGAAAAACCGGGGAGCTGTTTTTT. The entire variable domain, with the rest obtained from reference TRBV7-2 and TRBJ2-2, is as follows: GAGVSQSPSNKVTEKGKDVELRCDPISGHTALYWYRQSLGQGLEFLIYFQGNSAPDKSGLPSDRFSAERTGGSVSTLTIQRTQQEDSAVYLCASSLAPRQGKTGELFFGEGSRLTVL.

Points on this clonotype: A much larger clone sits a single nucleotide away, making a read error possible. V usage is TRBV6-2 or TRBV6-3 and J usage is TRBJ2-7, with D possibly being TRBD2 (5 bases). V shed 7 bases and J shed 0 bases, with 19 bases lying between them. Germline CDR1 is MNHEY and CDR2 is SVGEGT. The CDR3 is 16 residues long. DNA for the CDR3: TGTGCCAGCACTTCTTCAAGCGGCAAATTCTCCTACGAGCAGTACTTC. The encoded protein is CASTSSSGKFSYEQYF.

This clonotype has more than one count but fewer than ten. This chain uses TRBV6-5 with TRBJ2-5; TRBD2 is a possible D gene (6 bases). The germline V and J ends were trimmed by 4 bases and 5 bases, with 23 bases remaining between them. The CDR3 is 17 amino acids. Germline CDR1 reads MNHEY; CDR2 reads SVGAGI. The CDR3 nucleotides read TGTGCCAGCAGTTTTCGGCGGGACCGCTCACGGCGCGAGACCCAGTACTTC. This codes for CASSFRRDRSRRETQYF.

This chain links TRBV7-2 with TRBJ2-7; 9 nucleotides agree with TRBD1. The CDR3 spans 15 residues. The ends lost 2 bases at V and 6 bases at J; junction bases unmatched: 8. In germline, CDR1 is SGHTA, CDR2 FQGNSA. CDR3 amino acids: CASSLQRDRVTEQYF. The CDR3, as DNA: TGTGCCAGCAGCTTACAGCGGGACAGGGTAACCGAGCAGTACTTC. The whole variable domain, filled in from reference TRBV7-2 and TRBJ2-7, reads GAGVSQSPSNKVTEKGKDVELRCDPISGHTALYWYRQSLGQGLEFLIYFQGNSAPDKSGLPSDRFSAERTGGSVSTLTIQRTQQEDSAVYLCASSLQRDRVTEQYFGPGTRLTVT.

This clonotype was found a few times. The chain employs TRBV2 and TRBJ2-1; 10 bases align to TRBD2. This CDR3 spans 13 amino acids. J gave up 9 bases and V 7 bases, and 6 bases lay outside the gene matches. Germline V gene sequence: CDR1 SNHLY, CDR2 FYNNEI. Here the CDR3 reads CASNGGLAVEQFF. The CDR3 DNA reads TGTGCCAGCAACGGAGGACTAGCGGTTGAGCAGTTCTTC.

The chain couples TRBV29-1 to TRBJ1-2; TRBD1 is a possible D gene (6 bases). With 0 bases removed from V and 13 bases from J, the gap between germline ends came to 15 bases. Germline V gives CDR1 SQVTM, CDR2 ANQGSEA. The CDR3 has 12 residues. For the CDR3, the DNA is TGCAGCGTTGAAGATCCAGGACAGATACGCACCTTC. Residues: CSVEDPGQIRTF.

This clonotype was recorded once. This chain connects TRBV29-1 to TRBJ1-3; D ambiguous. CDR1 is SQVTM and CDR2 is ANQGSEA in the germline V gene. Trimming stripped 6 bases from V and 4 bases from J, with 16 bases between. The CDR3 totals 14 residues. The CDR3 loop reads CSVGREGLGNTIYF. For the CDR3, the DNA is TGCAGCGTGGGGAGAGAAGGGTTAGGAAACACCATATATTTT.

This clonotype was seen ten or more times. The chain recombines TRBV7-9 with TRBJ1-4; D not resolved. Germline V gene data show CDR1 as SEHNR and CDR2 as FQNEAQ (reference sequence). The V end was cut by 5 bases, the J end by 5 bases, with 12 bases between. This CDR3 is built from 14 residues. CDR3: CASSPDGRNEKLFF. The DNA of the CDR3 is TGTGCCAGCAGCCCGGACGGACGGAATGAAAAACTGTTTTTT. Filled out from reference TRBV7-9 and TRBJ1-4, the complete variable domain reads DTGVSQNPRHKITKRGQNVTFRCDPISEHNRLYWYRQTLGQGPEFLTYFQNEAQLEKSRLLSDRFSAERPKGSFSTLEIQRTEQGDSAMYLCASSPDGRNEKLFFGSGTQLSVL.

A few counts support this clonotype. Sequence at one end of the junction differs from germline and may be a read error. The gene calls are TRBV6-2 or TRBV6-3 and TRBJ2-5, with D perhaps TRBD2 (7 bases). CDR1 MNHEY and CDR2 SVGEGT come from the germline V gene. The CDR3 length is 12 residues. The CDR3 region has the DNA TGTGCCAGCAGTAAGCCTCCGGGGGGCGCGTTCTTC. Protein sequence: CASSKPPGGAFF.